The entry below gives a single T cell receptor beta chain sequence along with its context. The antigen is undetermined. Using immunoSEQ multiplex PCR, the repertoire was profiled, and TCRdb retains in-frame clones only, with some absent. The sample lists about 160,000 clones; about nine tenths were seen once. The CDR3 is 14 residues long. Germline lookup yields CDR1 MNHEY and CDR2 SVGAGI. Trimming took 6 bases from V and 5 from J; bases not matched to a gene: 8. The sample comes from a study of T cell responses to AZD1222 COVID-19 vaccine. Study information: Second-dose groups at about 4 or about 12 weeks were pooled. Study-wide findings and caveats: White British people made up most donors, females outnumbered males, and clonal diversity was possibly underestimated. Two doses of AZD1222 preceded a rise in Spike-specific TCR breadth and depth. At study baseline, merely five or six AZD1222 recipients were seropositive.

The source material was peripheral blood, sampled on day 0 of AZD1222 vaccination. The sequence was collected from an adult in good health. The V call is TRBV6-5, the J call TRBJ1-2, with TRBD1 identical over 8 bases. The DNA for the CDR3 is TGTGCCAGCAGCCACTACAGGGGGACATATGGCTACACCTTC. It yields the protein CASSHYRGTYGYTF.